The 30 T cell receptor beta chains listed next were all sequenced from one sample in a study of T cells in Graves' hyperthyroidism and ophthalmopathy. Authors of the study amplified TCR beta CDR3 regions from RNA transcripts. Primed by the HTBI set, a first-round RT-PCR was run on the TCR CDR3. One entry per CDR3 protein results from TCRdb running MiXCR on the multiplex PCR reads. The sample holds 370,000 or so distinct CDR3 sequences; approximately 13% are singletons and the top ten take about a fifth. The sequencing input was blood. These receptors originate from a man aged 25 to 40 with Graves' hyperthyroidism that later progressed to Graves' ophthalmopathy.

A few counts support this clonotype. The CDR3 loop is CSAYKDRGMEGYTF. Written as DNA, the CDR3 is TGCAGTGCATACAAGGACAGGGGAATGGAGGGCTACACCTTC. The chain combines TRBV20-1 with TRBJ1-2; 9 nucleotides align to TRBD1. Trimming removed 6 bases from V and 8 bases from J; junction bases left unmatched: 13. The germline V gene encodes CDR1 DFQATT and CDR2 SNEGSKA (reference sequence). This CDR3 spans 14 amino acids.

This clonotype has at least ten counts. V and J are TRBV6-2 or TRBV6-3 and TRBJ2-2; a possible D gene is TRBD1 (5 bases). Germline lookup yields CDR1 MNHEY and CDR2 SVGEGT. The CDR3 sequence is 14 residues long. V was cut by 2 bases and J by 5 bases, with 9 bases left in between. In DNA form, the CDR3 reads TGTGCCAGCAGTTACCGTCAGGGTACCGGGGAGCTGTTTTTT. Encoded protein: CASSYRQGTGELFF.

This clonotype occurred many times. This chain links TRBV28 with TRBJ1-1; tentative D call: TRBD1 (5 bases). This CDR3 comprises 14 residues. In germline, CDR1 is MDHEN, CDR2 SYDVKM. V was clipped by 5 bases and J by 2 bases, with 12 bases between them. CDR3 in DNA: TGTGCCAGCAGTAGGACACCGAAAAACACTGAAGCTTTCTTT. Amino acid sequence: CASSRTPKNTEAFF.

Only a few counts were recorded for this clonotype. CDR3 DNA: TGTGCCAGCAGCCAATTTAAGGGTGGACCTAACTATGGCTACACCTTC. It codes for CASSQFKGGPNYGYTF. The chain carries TRBV16 and TRBJ1-2; D uncertain. This CDR3 spans 16 amino acids. Trimming pared 1 base from V and 0 bases from J, leaving 12 bases between. Germline values: CDR1 KGHSY, CDR2 FQNENV.

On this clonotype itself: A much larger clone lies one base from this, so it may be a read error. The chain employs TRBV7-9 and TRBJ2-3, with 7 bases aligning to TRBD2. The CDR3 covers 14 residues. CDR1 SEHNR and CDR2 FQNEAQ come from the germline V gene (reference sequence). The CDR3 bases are TGTGCCACCAGCTATAGCGGGTCTCGGGATACGCAGTATTTT. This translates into CATSYSGSRDTQYF. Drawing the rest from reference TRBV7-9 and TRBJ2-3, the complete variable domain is DTGVSQNPRHKITKRGQNVTFRCDPISEHNRLYWYRQTLGQGPEFLTYFQNEAQLEKSRLLSDRFSAERPKGSFSTLEIQRTEQGDSAMYLCATSYSGSRDTQYFGPGTRLTVL.

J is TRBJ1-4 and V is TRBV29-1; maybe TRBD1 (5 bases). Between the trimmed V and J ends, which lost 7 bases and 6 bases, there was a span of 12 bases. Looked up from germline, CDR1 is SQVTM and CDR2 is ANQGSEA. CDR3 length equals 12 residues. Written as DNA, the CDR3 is TGCAGCGGTGACGCGGGGGATGAAAAACTGTTTTTT. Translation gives CSGDAGDEKLFF.

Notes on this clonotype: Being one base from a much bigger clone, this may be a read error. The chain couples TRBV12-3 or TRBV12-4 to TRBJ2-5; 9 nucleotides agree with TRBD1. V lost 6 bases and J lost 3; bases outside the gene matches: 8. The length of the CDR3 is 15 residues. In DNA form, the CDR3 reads TGTGCCAGCAGACCCACCGGACAGGGGAAAGAGACCCAGTACTTC. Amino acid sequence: CASRPTGQGKETQYF.

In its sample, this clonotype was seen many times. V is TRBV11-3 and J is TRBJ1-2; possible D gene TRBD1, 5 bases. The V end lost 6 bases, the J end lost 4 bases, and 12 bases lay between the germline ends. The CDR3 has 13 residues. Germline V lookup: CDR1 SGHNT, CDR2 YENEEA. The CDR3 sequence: CASRGVSGYGYTF. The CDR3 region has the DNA TGTGCCAGCAGAGGGGTTTCGGGCTATGGCTACACCTTC. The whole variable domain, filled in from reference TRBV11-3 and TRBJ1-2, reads EAGVVQSPRYKIIEKKQPVAFWCNPISGHNTLYWYLQNLGQGPELLIRYENEEAVDDSQLPKDRFSAERLKGVDSTLKIQPAELGDSAVYLCASRGVSGYGYTFGSGTRLTVV.

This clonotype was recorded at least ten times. The CDR3 region is CASSLQTGTYTDTQYF. In DNA, the CDR3 is TGTGCCAGCAGCTTACAGACGGGGACATACACAGATACGCAGTATTTT. The chain uses TRBV7-2 and TRBJ2-3; D perhaps matches TRBD1 (6 bases). This CDR3 is built from 16 residues. V gave up 2 bases and J gave up 2 bases, with 14 bases separating them. Germline CDR1 reads SGHTA; CDR2 reads FQGNSA.

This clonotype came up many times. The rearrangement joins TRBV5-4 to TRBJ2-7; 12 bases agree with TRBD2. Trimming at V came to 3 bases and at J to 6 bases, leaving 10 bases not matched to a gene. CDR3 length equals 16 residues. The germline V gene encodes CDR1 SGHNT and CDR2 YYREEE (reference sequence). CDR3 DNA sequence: TGTGCCAGCAGCTCTGGGACTAGCGGGCCCCCCCTCGAGCAGTACTTC. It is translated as CASSSGTSGPPLEQYF.

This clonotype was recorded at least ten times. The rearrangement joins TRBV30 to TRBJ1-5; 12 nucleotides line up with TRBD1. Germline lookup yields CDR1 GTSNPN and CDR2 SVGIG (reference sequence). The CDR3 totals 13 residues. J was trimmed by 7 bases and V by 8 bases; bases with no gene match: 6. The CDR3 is CAAGQGAGQPQHF. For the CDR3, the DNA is TGTGCCGCGGGACAGGGGGCAGGGCAGCCCCAGCATTTT.

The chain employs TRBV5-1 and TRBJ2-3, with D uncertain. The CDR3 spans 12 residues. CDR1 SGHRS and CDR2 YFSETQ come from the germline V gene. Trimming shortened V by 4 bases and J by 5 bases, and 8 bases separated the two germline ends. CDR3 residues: CASSLTGDTQYF. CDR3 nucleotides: TGCGCCAGCAGCCTCACGGGAGATACGCAGTATTTT. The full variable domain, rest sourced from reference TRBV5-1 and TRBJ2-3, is KAGVTQTPRYLIKTRGQQVTLSCSPISGHRSVSWYQQTPGQGLQFLFEYFSETQRNKGNFPGRFSGRQFSNSRSEMNVSTLELGDSALYLCASSLTGDTQYFGPGTRLTVL.

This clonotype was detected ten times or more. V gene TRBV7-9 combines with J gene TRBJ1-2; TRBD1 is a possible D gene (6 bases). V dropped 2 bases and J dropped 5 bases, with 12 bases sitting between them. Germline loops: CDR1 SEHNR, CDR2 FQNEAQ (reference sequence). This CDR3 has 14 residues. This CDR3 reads CASSLKDSSYGYTF. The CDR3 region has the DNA TGTGCCAGCAGCTTAAAGGACAGTTCGTATGGCTACACCTTC. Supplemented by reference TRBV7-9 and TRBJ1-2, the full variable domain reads DTGVSQNPRHKITKRGQNVTFRCDPISEHNRLYWYRQTLGQGPEFLTYFQNEAQLEKSRLLSDRFSAERPKGSFSTLEIQRTEQGDSAMYLCASSLKDSSYGYTFGSGTRLTVV.

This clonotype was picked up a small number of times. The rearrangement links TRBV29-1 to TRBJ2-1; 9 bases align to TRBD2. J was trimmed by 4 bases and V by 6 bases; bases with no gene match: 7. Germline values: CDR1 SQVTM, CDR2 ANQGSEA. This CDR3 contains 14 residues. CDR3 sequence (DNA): TGCAGCGTGACCGGGACTAGCCTTTACAATGAGCAGTTCTTC. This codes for CSVTGTSLYNEQFF.

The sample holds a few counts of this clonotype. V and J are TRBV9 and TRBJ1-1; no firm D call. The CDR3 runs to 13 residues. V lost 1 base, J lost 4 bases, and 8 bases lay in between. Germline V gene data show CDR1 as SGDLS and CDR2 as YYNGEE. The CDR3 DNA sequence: TGTGCCAGCAGCGTACTAGATAGCACTGAAGCTTTCTTT. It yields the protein CASSVLDSTEAFF.

The CDR3 DNA reads as TGTGCCACCAGTGATCCCGGGACAGGGGGAGACGAGCAGTACTTC. Translating it yields CATSDPGTGGDEQYF. J is TRBJ2-7 and V is TRBV24-1; 11 nucleotides align to TRBD1. J was trimmed by 5 bases and V by 3 bases; bases with no gene match: 5. This CDR3 has 15 residues. The germline V gene has CDR1 KGHDR and CDR2 SFDVKD.

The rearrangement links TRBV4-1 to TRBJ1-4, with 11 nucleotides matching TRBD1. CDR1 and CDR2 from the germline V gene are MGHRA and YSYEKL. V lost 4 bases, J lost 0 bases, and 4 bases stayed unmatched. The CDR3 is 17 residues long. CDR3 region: CASSPDRGRTTNEKLFF. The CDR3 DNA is TGCGCCAGCAGCCCGGACAGGGGGCGAACAACTAATGAAAAACTGTTTTTT.

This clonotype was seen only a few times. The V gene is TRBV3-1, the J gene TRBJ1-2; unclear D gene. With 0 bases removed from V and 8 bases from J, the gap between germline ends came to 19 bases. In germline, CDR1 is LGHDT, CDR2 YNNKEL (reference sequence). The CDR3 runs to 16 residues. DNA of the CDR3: TGTGCCAGCAGCCAAGAACAAATGGACGCATCGGGGGGCTACACCTTC. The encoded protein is CASSQEQMDASGGYTF.

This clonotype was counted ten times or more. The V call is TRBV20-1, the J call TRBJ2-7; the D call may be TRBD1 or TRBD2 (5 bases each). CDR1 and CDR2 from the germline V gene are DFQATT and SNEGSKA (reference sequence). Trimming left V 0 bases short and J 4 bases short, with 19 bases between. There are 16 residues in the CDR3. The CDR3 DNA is TGCAGTGCTAGAGATCTTTGGGGCGGGTCCCCATACGAGCAGTACTTC. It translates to CSARDLWGGSPYEQYF.

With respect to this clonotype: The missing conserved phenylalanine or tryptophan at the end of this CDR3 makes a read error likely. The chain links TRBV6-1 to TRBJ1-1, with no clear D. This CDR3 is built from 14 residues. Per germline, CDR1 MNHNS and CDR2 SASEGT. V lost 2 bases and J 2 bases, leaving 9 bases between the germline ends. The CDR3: CASSERAENTEAFS. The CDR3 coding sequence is TGTGCCAGCAGTGAACGGGCAGAAAACACTGAAGCTTTCTCT.

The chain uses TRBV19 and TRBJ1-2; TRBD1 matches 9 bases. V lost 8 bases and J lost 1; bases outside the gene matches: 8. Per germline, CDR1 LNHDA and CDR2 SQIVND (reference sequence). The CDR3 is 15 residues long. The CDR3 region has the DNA TGTGCCAGTGGGAGACAGGGGGGTCGTAACTATGGCTACACCTTC. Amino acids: CASGRQGGRNYGYTF.

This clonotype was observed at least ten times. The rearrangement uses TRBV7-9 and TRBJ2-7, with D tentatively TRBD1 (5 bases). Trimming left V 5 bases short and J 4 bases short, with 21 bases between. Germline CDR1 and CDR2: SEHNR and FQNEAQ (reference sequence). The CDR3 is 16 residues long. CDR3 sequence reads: CASSGKSGQPRYEQYF. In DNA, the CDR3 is TGTGCCAGCAGCGGAAAATCAGGGCAGCCTCGGTACGAGCAGTACTTC. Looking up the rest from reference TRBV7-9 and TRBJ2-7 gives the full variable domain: DTGVSQNPRHKITKRGQNVTFRCDPISEHNRLYWYRQTLGQGPEFLTYFQNEAQLEKSRLLSDRFSAERPKGSFSTLEIQRTEQGDSAMYLCASSGKSGQPRYEQYFGPGTRLTVT.

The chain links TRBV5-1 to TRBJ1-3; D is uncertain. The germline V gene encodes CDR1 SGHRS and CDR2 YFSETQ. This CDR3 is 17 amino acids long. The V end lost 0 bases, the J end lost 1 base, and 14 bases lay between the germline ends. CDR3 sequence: CASSLGGPTRSGNTIYF. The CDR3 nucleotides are TGCGCCAGCAGCTTGGGAGGGCCCACCAGGTCTGGAAACACCATATATTTT.

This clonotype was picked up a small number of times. The CDR3 coding sequence is TGCGCCAGCAGCCAAACAGGGAATTCACCCCTCCACTTT. Translated: CASSQTGNSPLHF. The gene calls are TRBV4-1 and TRBJ1-6, with a possible D match to TRBD1 (6 bases). The germline gives CDR1 MGHRA, CDR2 YSYEKL. Trimming took off 2 bases at V and 7 bases at J, with 6 bases between the two ends. The CDR3 is 13 amino acids.

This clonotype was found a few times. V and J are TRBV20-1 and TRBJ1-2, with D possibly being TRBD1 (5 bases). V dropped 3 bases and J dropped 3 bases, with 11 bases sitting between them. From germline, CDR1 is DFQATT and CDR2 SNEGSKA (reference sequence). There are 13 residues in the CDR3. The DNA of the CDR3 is TGCAGTGCTAGGCGGCCCAGGGACTATGGCTACACCTTC. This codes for CSARRPRDYGYTF.

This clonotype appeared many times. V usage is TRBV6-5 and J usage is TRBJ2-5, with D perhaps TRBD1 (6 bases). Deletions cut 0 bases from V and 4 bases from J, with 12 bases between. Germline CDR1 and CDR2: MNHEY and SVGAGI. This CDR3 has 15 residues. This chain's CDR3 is CASSYSWGLGETQYF. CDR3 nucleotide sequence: TGTGCCAGCAGTTACTCGTGGGGGCTGGGAGAGACCCAGTACTTC.

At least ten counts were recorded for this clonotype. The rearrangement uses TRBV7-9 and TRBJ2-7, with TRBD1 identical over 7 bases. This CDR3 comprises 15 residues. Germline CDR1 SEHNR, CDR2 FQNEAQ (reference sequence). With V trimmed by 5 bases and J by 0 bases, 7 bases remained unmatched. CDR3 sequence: CASSATGASSYEQYF. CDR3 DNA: TGTGCCAGCAGCGCCACAGGGGCCTCCTCCTACGAGCAGTACTTC.

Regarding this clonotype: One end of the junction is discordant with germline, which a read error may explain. The CDR3 DNA is TGTGCCAGCAGCTTCCGAGGCGAGACCCAGTCCTTC. This translates into CASSFRGETQSF. The chain employs TRBV7-2 and TRBJ2-5; D ambiguous. This CDR3 comprises 12 residues. Germline V gene data show CDR1 as SGHTA and CDR2 as FQGNSA.

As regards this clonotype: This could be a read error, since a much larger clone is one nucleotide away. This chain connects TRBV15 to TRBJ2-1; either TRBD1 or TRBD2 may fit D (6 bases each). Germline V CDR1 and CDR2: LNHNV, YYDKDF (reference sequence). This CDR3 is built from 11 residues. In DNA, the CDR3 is TGTGTGGGGGGCGACTACAATGAGCAGTTCTTC. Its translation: CVGGDYNEQFF.

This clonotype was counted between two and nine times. The CDR3 is CASSISLDVESSPLHF. The CDR3 DNA sequence: TGTGCCAGTAGTATTAGTCTGGACGTAGAGAGTTCACCCCTCCACTTT. V and J are TRBV19 and TRBJ1-6, with D unresolved. The CDR3 loop spans 16 amino acids. V dropped 3 bases and J dropped 9 bases, with 18 bases sitting between them. CDR1 is LNHDA and CDR2 is SQIVND in the germline V gene (reference sequence).